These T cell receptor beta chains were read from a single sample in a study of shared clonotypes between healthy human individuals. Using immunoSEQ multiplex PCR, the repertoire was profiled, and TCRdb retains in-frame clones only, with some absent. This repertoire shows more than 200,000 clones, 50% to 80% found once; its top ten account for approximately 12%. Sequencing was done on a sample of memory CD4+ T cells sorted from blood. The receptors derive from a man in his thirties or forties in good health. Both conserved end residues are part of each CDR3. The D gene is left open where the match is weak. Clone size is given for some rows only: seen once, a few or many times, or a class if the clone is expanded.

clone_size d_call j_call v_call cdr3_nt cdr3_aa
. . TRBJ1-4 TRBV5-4 TGTGCCAGCAGCTTGAAACAGGGACATGAAAAACTGTTTTTT CASSLKQGHEKLFF
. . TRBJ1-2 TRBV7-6 TGTGCCAGCAGCTCGGACGGATGGGGTACCTTC CASSSDGWGTF
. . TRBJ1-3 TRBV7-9 TGTGCCAGCACCCCTTCTGGAAACACCATATATTTT CASTPSGNTIYF
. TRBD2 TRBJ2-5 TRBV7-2 TGTGCCAGCAGCTTGGTGACTAGCAGAGGGGAGACCCAGTACTTC CASSLVTSRGETQYF
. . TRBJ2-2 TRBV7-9 TGTGCCAGCAGCTTACGGGGGTCGGACACCGGGGAGCTGTTTTTT CASSLRGSDTGELFF
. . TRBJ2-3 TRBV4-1 TGCGCCAGCAGCCAAGAACCCCTCGGAGGGCCGACAGATACGCAGTATTTT CASSQEPLGGPTDTQYF
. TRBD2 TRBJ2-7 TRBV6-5 TGTGCCAGCAAGGGGACGGCGGGAGCCTACGAGCAGTACTTC CASKGTAGAYEQYF
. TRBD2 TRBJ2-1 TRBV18 TGTGCCAGCTGGGCGGGAGTTCTTGCTGAGCAGTTCTTC CASWAGVLAEQFF
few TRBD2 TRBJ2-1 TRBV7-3 TGTGCCAGCAGCTTAAGAGGGTTAGCGGGAGGGAGCTACAATGAGCAGTTCTTC CASSLRGLAGGSYNEQFF
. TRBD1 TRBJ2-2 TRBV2 TGTGCCAGTAGGGAGACAGGGCAAGCCGGGGAGCTGTTTTTT CASRETGQAGELFF
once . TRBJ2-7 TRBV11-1 TGTGCCAGCAGCTTGACTGGGGTGTACTACGAGCAGTACTTC CASSLTGVYYEQYF
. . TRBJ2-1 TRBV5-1 TGCGCCAGCAGCATAGGTGACACCCGCGGCCACAATGAGCAGTTCTTC CASSIGDTRGHNEQFF
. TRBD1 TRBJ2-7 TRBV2 TGTGCCAGCAGCGGGGACAGCTACGAGCAGTACTTC CASSGDSYEQYF
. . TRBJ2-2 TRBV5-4 TGTGCCAGCCGGACAGCGCTTCGGGGGGAGCTGTTTTTT CASRTALRGELFF
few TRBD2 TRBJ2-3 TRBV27 TGTGCCAGCAGTTTTGGTCGCCCCGCTAGCGGGAGGGCTAGCACAGATACGCAGTATTTT CASSFGRPASGRASTDTQYF
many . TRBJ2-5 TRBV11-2 TGTGCCAGCAGCTTAGCCTCCCAGCAGAACCAGTACTTC CASSLASQQNQYF
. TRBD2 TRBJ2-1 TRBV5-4 TGTGCCAGCAGCTTGGGACTAGCGGGGTACTCCTACAATGAGCAGTTCTTC CASSLGLAGYSYNEQFF
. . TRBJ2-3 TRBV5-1 TGCGCCAGCAGCTTGAGGGGGACCACAGATACGCAGTATTTT CASSLRGTTDTQYF
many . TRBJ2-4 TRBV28 TGTGCCAGCAGGGCAGGTGGTCGCATTCAGTACTTC CASRAGGRIQYF
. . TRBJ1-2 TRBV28 TGTGCCAGCAGTTCCACAGGGAACTATGGCTACACCTTC CASSSTGNYGYTF
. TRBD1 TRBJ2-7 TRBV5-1 TGCGCCAGCAGCCCGAGCTTTGGACAGGCGGCTAGATTCTACGAGCAGTACTTC CASSPSFGQAARFYEQYF
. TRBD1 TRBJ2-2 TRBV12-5 TGTGCTAGTGGACCAGACAGGGGCCTCACCGGGGAGCTGTTTTTT CASGPDRGLTGELFF
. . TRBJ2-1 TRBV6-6 TGTGCCAGCAGTCTTACTATCGGCTACAATGAGCAGTTCTTC CASSLTIGYNEQFF
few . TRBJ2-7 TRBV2 TGTGCCAGCAGTGAAATCTCGGACCGAAGTCAGCAGTACTTC CASSEISDRSQQYF
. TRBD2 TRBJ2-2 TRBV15 TGTGCCACCAGCAGAGCCGCCGGGACTAATACGCTTAACACCGGGGAGCTGTTTTTT CATSRAAGTNTLNTGELFF
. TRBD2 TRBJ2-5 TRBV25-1 TGTGCCAGCAGTGAGTCTAGCGGGAGAAAGACCCAGTACTTC CASSESSGRKTQYF
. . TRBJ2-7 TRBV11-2 TGTGCCAGCAGGCTGACTAGGATCCCGGGCTACGAGCAGTACTTC CASRLTRIPGYEQYF
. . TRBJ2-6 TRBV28 TGTGCCAGTATAGGTGCTGGGGCCAACGTCCTGACTTTC CASIGAGANVLTF
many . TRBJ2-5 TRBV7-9 TGTGCCAGCAGCCTCATAGCAGAGACCCAGTACTTC CASSLIAETQYF
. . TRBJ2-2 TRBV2 TGTGCCAGCAGTATCACCTCCGGCACCGGGGAGCTGTTTTTT CASSITSGTGELFF
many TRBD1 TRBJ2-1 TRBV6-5 TGTGCCAGCAGGGACAGGGGGCCTTATGAGCAGTTCTTC CASRDRGPYEQFF
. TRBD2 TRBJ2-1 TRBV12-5 TGTGCTAGTGGTTTGGCGGTAGCGGGAGTCAATGAGCAGTTCTTC CASGLAVAGVNEQFF
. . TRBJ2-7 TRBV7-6 TGTGCCAGCAGCACTAGAGCGGATGGGAGTGAGCAGTACTTC CASSTRADGSEQYF
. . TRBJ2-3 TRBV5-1 TGCGCCAGCAGCTCACCGCCTCCGGCAGATACGCAGTATTTT CASSSPPPADTQYF
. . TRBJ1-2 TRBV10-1 TGCGCCAGCAGTGAGTCAGGAAGTAGTGGCTACACCTTC CASSESGSSGYTF
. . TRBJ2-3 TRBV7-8 TGTGCCAGCAGCGGACGGGGCGAACCGGAGTATTTT CASSGRGEPEYF
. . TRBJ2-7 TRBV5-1 TGCGCCAGCAGTCCCAGAGATCGGGACATCCCATACGAGCAGTACTTC CASSPRDRDIPYEQYF
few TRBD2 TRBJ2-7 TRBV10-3 TGTGCCATCAGTGGGTCGGGACTAGTGGGGCGAGAGCAGTACTTC CAISGSGLVGREQYF
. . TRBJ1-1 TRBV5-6 TGTGCCAGCAGCTTGGCGGGCGGAGGAGGTACTGAAGCTTTCTTT CASSLAGGGGTEAFF
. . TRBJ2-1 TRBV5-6 TGTGCCAGCAGCTTGGTATTTAGTAGTGAGCAGTTCTTC CASSLVFSSEQFF
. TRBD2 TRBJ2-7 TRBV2 TGTGCCAGCAGCCCCTCGGGACTAGCGGAGCCCTACGAGCAGTACTTC CASSPSGLAEPYEQYF
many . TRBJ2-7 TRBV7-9 TGTGCCAGCAGCTTAGGCTCCATTGGCTACGAGCAGTACTTC CASSLGSIGYEQYF
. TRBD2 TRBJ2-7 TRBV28 TGTGCCAGCAGAAAGGGAGGGCGGACACCCGAGCAGTACTTC CASRKGGRTPEQYF
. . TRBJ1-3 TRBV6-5 TGTGCCAGCAGCACCAATATTGAAAACACCATATATTTT CASSTNIENTIYF
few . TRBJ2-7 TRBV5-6 TGTGCCAGCAGTACGCCGGGACGTCAATACGAGCAGTACTTC CASSTPGRQYEQYF
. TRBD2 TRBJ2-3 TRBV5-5 TGTGCCAGCAGCACGGGACTAGCGGGAGCCCCTAGCACAGATACGCAGTATTTT CASSTGLAGAPSTDTQYF
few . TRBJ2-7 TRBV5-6 TGTGCCAGCAGACCGGGGATCCGGAAAAACAGGGTTACCTACGAGCAGTACTTC CASRPGIRKNRVTYEQYF
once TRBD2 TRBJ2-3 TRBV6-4 TGTGCCAGCAGTGACGGGACTAGCAGCACAGATACGCAGTATTTT CASSDGTSSTDTQYF
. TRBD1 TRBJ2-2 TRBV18 TGTGCCAGCTCGGGACAGGGGGCGATCGGCACCGGGGAGCTGTTTTTT CASSGQGAIGTGELFF
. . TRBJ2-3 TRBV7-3 TGTGCCAGCAGCCAGATAGGAATTAGTACGCAGTATTTT CASSQIGISTQYF
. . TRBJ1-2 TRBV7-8 TGTGCCAGCAGCCTGAGGCAGGACTTAAACTATGGCTACACCTTC CASSLRQDLNYGYTF
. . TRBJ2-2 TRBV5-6 TGTGCCAGCAGCTTGGGCATGAGGGACACCGGGGAGCTGTTTTTT CASSLGMRDTGELFF
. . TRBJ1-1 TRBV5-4 TGTGCCAGCAAACGTCGGGGAGACACCTTCGGTGAAGCTTTCTTT CASKRRGDTFGEAFF